This T cell receptor beta chain was profiled in a study of T cell clonality in common variable immunodeficiency (dated by TCRdb to about 2015). Results and caveats for the whole study, not just this receptor: It was noted by the authors that sequencing of the repertoires of T cell subpopulations would be needed to clarify the cause of the increased clonality in CVID. Despite equal DNA input, controls averaged roughly 80,000 unique sequences per sample versus about 31,547 in CVID samples. Reportedly, TCRbeta sequences from CVID had fewer deletions and N-nucleotide insertions, and highly modified clones with 13 or more V deletions were absent from CVID. CVID subjects shared fewer TCRbeta clones with each other than healthy controls did (p < 0.0001). Patient heterogeneity within the CVID cohort put limits on correlating repertoire features with clinical complications. Compared with healthy controls, CVID subjects showed increased TCRbeta clonality (t-test p = 0.018), a feature most characteristic of about a third of subjects.

CDR1 and CDR2, looked up from the germline V gene, are SGHTA and FQGTGA. The CDR3, cysteine through phenylalanine, is 15 amino acids long. Sequencing covers 36 bases of the CDR3, shown here with the frame starting at base 1. Regarding this clone: Its antigen is not yet known. The DNA ends 3 residues before the CDR3 does, and the rest of the CDR3 is filled in from the germline J gene.

CVID samples and control samples contributed equivalent amounts of genomic DNA as sequencing input. For every sample, a 60 bp segment covering the rearranged TCRbeta CDR3 region was amplified and then sequenced. The immunoSEQ assay, a bias-corrected multiplex PCR combined with high-throughput sequencing, was used to amplify TCRbeta. As for the authors' bioinformatics: Every unique nucleotide sequence was considered a clone and was annotated with V, D and J genes, copy number and frequency. Sequences were labeled productive if in frame, and non-productive if out of frame or containing stop codons. Clonality was calculated from Shannon's entropy as previously described. The predicted amino acid sequences of productive clones were used to derive mean CDR3 Kyte-Doolittle hydropathy. The R hclust function was used to hierarchically cluster scaled V gene usage with Manhattan distance and complete linkage. Sharing of clones by CDR3 amino acid sequence was evaluated by resampling 12 repertoires per group over 100 rounds. The repertoires were searched for 70 published EBV-specific TCRbeta sequences and about 240 published CMV-specific TCRbeta sequences. Two CVID samples yielding fewer than 10,000 sequences were excluded from analysis, leaving more than 35 CVID repertoires. The table was pulled from immuneACCESS by TCRdb, which kept in-frame rearrangements only. Such tables lose some clones; where checked, under half of the loss comes from unresolved V genes, and the rest has no known cause. D and trimming were read from the DNA, whereas the V and J calls and clone size are those reported in that table. This sample was tabulated with fewer than 55,000 clones, among which there are no singletons. Approximately 2% of the sample is held by the ten biggest clonotypes.

Predominantly Caucasian heritage was noted among both the CVID patients and the healthy controls. Heparinized peripheral whole blood samples of about 4.5 to 8.5 ml were collected from each donor. Genomic DNA from adults with common variable immune deficiency (CVID) and from healthy adult controls was used for sequencing of TCRbeta CDR3 repertoires. The control group was made up of about 22 healthy adult volunteers (about ten male and about twelve female) whose ages ranged from roughly 23 to 70 years, with a mean age of around 30. Diluted blood was subjected to density centrifugation over Hypaque 1077 or Ficoll-Paque for isolation of peripheral blood mononuclear cells. Unsorted mononuclear cells served as the source of genomic DNA, which was extracted either by Qiagen column purification or by a centrifugation-based method.

Input material: peripheral blood mononuclear cells. The sequence was collected from a person aged 18 to 70 in good health. This chain is built from TRBV7-3 and TRBJ2-2, with no confident D gene call. CDR3 reads: CASSLQASLNSPLFF. The DNA read from the CDR3 is TGTGCCAGCAGCTTACAGGCCTCTCTTAATTCACCG. Joined to the reference TRBV7-3 and TRBJ2-2 proteins, this CDR3 gives the full variable domain: GAGVSQTPSNKVTEKGKYVELRCDPISGHTALYWYRQSLGQGPEFLIYFQGTGAADDSGLPNDRFFAVRPEGSVSTLKIQRTERGDSAVYLCASSLQASLNSPLFFGEGSRLTVL.